The rows below give T cell receptor beta chains drawn from one sample of a study of early T cells in non-severe SARS-CoV-2 infection. One entry per CDR3 protein, called by TCRdb with MiXCR from the 5' RACE reads. The table shows 80,000 to 95,000 distinct CDR3 sequences, with about an eighth occurring only once. The sample consisted of whole blood. The receptors come from an adult who was a healthcare worker with PCR-confirmed SARS-CoV-2 infection or an uninfected control (not recorded which). The conserved cysteine and the conserved F or W are not part of the CDR3 here.

>TRBJ1-1|TRBV10-3
AISPRQGERWEAF
>TRBJ2-3|TRBV4-3
ASSQDAGVTGQYTDTQY
>TRBJ2-1|TRBV5-4
ASSLHGGRYNEQF
>TRBJ2-3|TRBV4-1
ASSQTRGTDTQY
>TRBJ1-2|TRBV5-1
ASSLTGESYGYT
>TRBJ1-2|TRBV29-1
SVDENYGYT
>TRBJ2-1|TRBV7-2
ASSQEDRNEQF
>TRBJ2-3|TRBV11-2
ASSLAGAPDTQY
>TRBJ1-2|TRBV12-3/TRBV12-4
ASSPGQGNGYT
>TRBJ2-1|TRBV10-3
AISESGRDNEQF
>TRBJ2-5|TRBV19
ASRDTSRQETQY
>TRBJ2-7|TRBV20-1
SAQNRENSYEQY
>TRBJ1-2|TRBV29-1
SGETGYGYT
>TRBJ2-3|TRBV7-2
ASRRGLAGGASTDTQY
>TRBJ2-7|TRBV20-1
SARDRGRPSSYEQY